The source of this T cell receptor (beta chain) is a study of T cell repertoires in cytomegalovirus infection. TCRdb fed the reads into MiXCR, producing one record per CDR3 protein. The data show hundreds of thousands of distinct CDR3 sequences, just under 30% seen once. This clonotype was detected ten times or more. The antigen is undetermined. The clonotype was recovered from a human donor in good health (CMV status not recorded). Some clones in this sample may be carry-over from other donors' samples. Sequencing used cultured PBMCs, obtained from culture after CMV antigen stimulation.

CDR3 nucleotide sequence: TGTGCCAGCAGCTTCTCCGCCTACAATGAGCAGTTCTTC. Translation: CASSFSAYNEQFF. The rearrangement joins TRBV7-2 to TRBJ2-1; D unclear. This CDR3 comprises 13 residues. Germline V gene lookup returns CDR1 SGHTA and CDR2 FQGNSA. Deletions cut 3 bases from V and 2 bases from J, with 5 bases between.